This entry features one T cell receptor (beta chain) sequence. The antigen this receptor binds is unknown. No quality values exist for individual bases; no much larger clone is one base distant. Library construction relied on UMI-ligation and nested PCR. The beta constant-region primer consisted of an equimolar mixture of two oligonucleotides that together covered TRBC1 and TRBC2. T4 RNA ligase 1 ligated a single-stranded oligonucleotide carrying the SP2 primer and a 12-nucleotide UMI to the cDNA 3' end. The ligated cDNA went through four rounds of PCR with nested alpha and beta constant-region primers together with the SP2 primer. Incubation of the ligation reaction lasted roughly 20-25 hours at 16 degrees C. To avoid over-amplification, PCR2 was usually performed as a SYBR Green qPCR and halted once a predetermined threshold was reached. Apart from the first purification, every purification step used Agencourt AMPure XP magnetic beads. Libraries were quantified by Qubit and checked on a TapeStation, with a main peak expected near 650 bp. Sequencing of the pooled libraries was done on an Illumina MiSeq using v2 2x251 paired-end kits, which typically yielded 1-2 million reads per sample. Each sample's library went into the pool at 4 nM, and about 5-8% PhiX was added to help with cluster recognition. The paper's processing steps were these. FASTQ reads processed by Demultiplexor were assigned V and J genes by Decombinator through tag matching that tolerated a single base-pair mismatch. UMIs were used by Collapsinator to correct both sequencing errors and frequency errors arising from PCR heterogeneity. CDR3Translator translated TCRs and extracted CDR3s from the conserved cysteine to the FGXG phenylalanine, flagging non-productive sequences. Repertoires were subsampled to equal numbers of UMI-defined TCRs before Gini, Shannon entropy and inverse Simpson indices were calculated. Power-law fits to clonotype abundance distributions were performed by maximum likelihood within the linear range. When run on a single naive CD8 sample, MIGEC and the pipeline yielded similar UMI counts, similar unique TCR numbers and similar clonal distributions. The repertoires were searched for about 7,300 CMV-associated CDR3 sequences that had been compiled from VDJdb and a published dataset. Starting from the raw public reads, TCRdb applied fastp trimming at Q25, assembled clones with MiXCR and retained in-frame beta chains. Rows are unified per CDR3 protein, each entry keeping the most common DNA and genes. The V and J calls, along with clone size, are taken from TCRdb and not from the paper's own processing. Here the sample has around 90,000 distinct CDR3 sequences; about 6.5% occur a single time. The ten largest make up over 1.5% of the sample.

The data originate from a study of naive and memory T cell subsets (TCRdb year 2017). Concerning the study at large: Sorted naive and memory T cell subsets from peripheral blood were analyzed in the study using a UMI-based, open-source pipeline for TCR alpha and beta sequencing. The results of the functional CMV T cell responses matched the IgG serology results in every case. RNA was DNase-treated and reverse transcribed with TCR constant-region primers, mostly using SuperScript III. Overall study outcomes, separate from this receptor: Following error correction, more than 95% of naive TCR sequences occurred only once, which made naive abundance distributions much steeper than those of memory subsets. Gini index rose and Shannon and inverse Simpson diversity fell from naive through CM, EM and EMRA in both CD4 and CD8 cells. TCR abundance followed a power law whose exponent differed between naive and memory subsets but was consistent across the three individuals. RNA-based TCR counts may be affected by expression changes linked to T cell activation and differentiation. The repertoire findings for the naive and memory subsets could not be validated against a ground truth, as none was available. Clonotypes were defined as single alpha or beta chain sequences, not paired alpha/beta receptors.

Separate amplification of TCR alpha and beta chain libraries was performed from the second PCR step onward. CMV status of each donor was established by measuring IFNgamma production from CD4+ T cells after fresh PBMCs were stimulated overnight with CMV viral lysate. Miltenyi beads were used first to positively select CD4 T cells, and CD8 T cells were then positively selected from the CD4-negative fraction. Cells stained for CD3, CD4, CD8, CD45RA, CD27 and a live/dead dye were sorted on a BD Aria II into four subsets by CD45RA and CD27. Blood was obtained from three healthy volunteers, and the blood from each volunteer was fractionated into CD4 and CD8 T cells and subsequently into four differentiation subsets. Approximately 120 ml of peripheral blood was collected from each donor, and PBMC were isolated by Ficoll-Paque PLUS density-gradient centrifugation. Sorted cells were lysed in RLT buffer, after which RNA was extracted using a Qiagen RNeasy kit and stored at -80 degrees C.

V is pared back by 4 bases and J by 4 bases, with 4 bases lying between the germline termini. Counted from cysteine to phenylalanine, this CDR3 has 10 amino acids. The kept DNA is CDR3 alone, 30 bases in frame from the first base. From a lookup of the germline V gene, CDR1 and CDR2 are SQVTM and ANQGSEA. The chain employs TRBV29-1 and TRBJ2-5; the D gene is unclear. Material: central memory CD4+ T cells from blood. The cell subset or site label here, explained by the study, means: central memory, CD45RA- CD27+. The sequence came from a human donor in good health. The DNA sequence is as follows: TGCAGCGTTGGGGGAGAGACCCAGTACTTC. This encodes CSVGGETQYF.